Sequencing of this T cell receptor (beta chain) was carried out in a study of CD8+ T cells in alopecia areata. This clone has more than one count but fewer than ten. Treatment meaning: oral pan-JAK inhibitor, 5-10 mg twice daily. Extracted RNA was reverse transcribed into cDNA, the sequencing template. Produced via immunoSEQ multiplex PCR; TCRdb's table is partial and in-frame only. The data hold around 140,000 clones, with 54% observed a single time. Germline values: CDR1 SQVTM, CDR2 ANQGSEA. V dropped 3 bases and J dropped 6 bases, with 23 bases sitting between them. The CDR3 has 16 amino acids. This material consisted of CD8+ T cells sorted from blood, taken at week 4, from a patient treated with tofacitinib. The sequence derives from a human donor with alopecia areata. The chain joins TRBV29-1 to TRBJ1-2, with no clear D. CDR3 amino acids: CSVDPPAGFNTHGYTF. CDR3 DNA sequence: TGCAGCGTTGACCCCCCGGCGGGGTTCAATACCCATGGCTACACCTTC.